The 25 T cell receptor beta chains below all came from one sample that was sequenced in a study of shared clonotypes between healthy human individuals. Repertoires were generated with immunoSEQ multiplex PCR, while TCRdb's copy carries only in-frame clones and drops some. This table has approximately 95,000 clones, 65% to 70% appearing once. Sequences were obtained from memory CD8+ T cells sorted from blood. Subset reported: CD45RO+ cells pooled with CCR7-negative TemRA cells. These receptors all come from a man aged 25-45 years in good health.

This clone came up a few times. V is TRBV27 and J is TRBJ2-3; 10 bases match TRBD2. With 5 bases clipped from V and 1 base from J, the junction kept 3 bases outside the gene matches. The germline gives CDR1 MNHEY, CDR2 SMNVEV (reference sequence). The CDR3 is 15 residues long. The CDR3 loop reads CASSRSGRGTDTQYF. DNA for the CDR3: TGTGCCAGCAGTAGAAGCGGGAGGGGCACAGATACGCAGTATTTT.

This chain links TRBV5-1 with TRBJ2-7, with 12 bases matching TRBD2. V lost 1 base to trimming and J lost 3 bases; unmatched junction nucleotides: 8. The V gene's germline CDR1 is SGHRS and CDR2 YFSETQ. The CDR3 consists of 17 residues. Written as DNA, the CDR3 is TGCGCCAGCAGCTTGACACCGGGACTAGCGGGCCGCTACGAGCAGTACTTC. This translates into CASSLTPGLAGRYEQYF.

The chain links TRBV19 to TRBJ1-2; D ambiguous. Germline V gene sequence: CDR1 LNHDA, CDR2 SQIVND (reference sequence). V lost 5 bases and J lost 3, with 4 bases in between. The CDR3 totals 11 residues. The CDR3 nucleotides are TGTGCCAGTAGTTTGGACTATGGCTACACCTTC. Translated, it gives CASSLDYGYTF.

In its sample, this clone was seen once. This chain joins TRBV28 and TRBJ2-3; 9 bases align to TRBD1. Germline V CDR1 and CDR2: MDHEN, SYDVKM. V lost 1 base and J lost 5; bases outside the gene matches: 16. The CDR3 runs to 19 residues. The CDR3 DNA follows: TGTGCCAGCAGTTTATTGAGGGTGTTGGCGACAGGGGGTGTAGATACGCAGTATTTT. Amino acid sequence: CASSLLRVLATGGVDTQYF.

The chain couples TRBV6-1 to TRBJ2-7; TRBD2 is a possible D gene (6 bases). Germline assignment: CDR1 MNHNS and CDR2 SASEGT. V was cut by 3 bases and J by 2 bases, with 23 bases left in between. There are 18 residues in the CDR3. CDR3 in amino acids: CASSDASSGARPPYEQYF. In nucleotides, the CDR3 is TGTGCCAGCAGTGACGCGAGTAGCGGAGCCAGGCCCCCCTACGAGCAGTACTTC.

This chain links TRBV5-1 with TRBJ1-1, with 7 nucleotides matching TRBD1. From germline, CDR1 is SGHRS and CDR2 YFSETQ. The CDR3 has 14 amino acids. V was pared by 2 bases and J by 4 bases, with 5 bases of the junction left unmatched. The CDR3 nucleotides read TGCGCCAGCAGCTTAGCACAGGGGCGCACTGAAGCTTTCTTT. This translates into CASSLAQGRTEAFF.

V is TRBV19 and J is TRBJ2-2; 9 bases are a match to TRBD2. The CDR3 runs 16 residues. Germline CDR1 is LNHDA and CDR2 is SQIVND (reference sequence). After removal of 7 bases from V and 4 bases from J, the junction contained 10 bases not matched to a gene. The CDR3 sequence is CASMARLADRTGELFF. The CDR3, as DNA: TGTGCCAGTATGGCGAGACTAGCGGATCGCACCGGGGAGCTGTTTTTT.

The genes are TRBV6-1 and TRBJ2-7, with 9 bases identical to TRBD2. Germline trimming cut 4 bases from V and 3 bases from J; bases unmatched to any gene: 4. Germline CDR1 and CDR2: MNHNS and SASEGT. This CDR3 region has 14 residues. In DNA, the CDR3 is TGTGCCAGCAGTGTTCTAGCGGGGATCTACGAGCAGTACTTC. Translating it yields CASSVLAGIYEQYF.

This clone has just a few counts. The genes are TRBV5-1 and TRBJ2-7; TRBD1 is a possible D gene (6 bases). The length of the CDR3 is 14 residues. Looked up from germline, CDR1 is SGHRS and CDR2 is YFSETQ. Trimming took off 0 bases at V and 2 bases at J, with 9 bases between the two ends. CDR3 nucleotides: TGCGCCAGCAGCTTGGGGACAGCCGCCTACGAGCAGTACTTC. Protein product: CASSLGTAAYEQYF.

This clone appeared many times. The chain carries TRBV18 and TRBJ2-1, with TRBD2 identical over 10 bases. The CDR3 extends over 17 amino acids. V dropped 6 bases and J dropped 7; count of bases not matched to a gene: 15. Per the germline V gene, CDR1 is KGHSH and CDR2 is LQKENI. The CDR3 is CASSLYRAGGPGNEQFF. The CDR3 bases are TGTGCCAGCTCCCTATACAGAGCGGGAGGGCCGGGGAATGAGCAGTTCTTC.

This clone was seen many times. The CDR3: CASSGYTYEQYF. The CDR3 DNA is TGTGCCAGCAGTGGCTATACCTACGAGCAGTACTTC. V is TRBV28 and J is TRBJ2-7, with D unclear. CDR3 size: 12 residues. The V and J ends lost 5 bases and 2 bases respectively, with 7 bases between them. CDR1 is MDHEN, CDR2 SYDVKM, per germline.

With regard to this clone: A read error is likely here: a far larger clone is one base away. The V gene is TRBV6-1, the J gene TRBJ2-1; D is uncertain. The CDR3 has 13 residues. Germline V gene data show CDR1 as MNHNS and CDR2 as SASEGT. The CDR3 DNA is TGTGCCAGCAGTGGACGACACAGCAATGGGCAGTTCTTC. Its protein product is CASSGRHSNGQFF.

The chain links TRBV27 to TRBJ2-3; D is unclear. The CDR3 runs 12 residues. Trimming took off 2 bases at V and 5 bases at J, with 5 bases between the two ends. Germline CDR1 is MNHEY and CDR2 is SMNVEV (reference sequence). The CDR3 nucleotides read TGTGCCAGCAGTTTAAACGGAGATACGCAGTATTTT. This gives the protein CASSLNGDTQYF.

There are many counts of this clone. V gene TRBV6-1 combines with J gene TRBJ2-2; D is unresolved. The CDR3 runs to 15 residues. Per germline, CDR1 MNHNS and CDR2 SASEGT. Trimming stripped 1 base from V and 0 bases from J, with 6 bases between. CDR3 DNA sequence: TGTGCCAGCAGTGAAGAGATGGCGAACACCGGGGAGCTGTTTTTT. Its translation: CASSEEMANTGELFF.

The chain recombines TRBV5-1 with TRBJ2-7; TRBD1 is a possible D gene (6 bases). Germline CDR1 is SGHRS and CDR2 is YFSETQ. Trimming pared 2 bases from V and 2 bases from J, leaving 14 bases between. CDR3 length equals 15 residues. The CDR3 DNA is TGCGCCAGCAGCTTAGGGGGTGAAAAAACCTACGAGCAGTACTTC. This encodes CASSLGGEKTYEQYF.

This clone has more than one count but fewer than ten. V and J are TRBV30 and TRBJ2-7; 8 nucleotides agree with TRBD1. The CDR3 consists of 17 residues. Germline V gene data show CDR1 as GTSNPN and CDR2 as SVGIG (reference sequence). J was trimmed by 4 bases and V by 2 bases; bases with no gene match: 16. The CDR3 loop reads CAWSPHVPGTGIYEQYF. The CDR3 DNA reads TGTGCCTGGAGTCCCCACGTTCCGGGGACAGGAATATACGAGCAGTACTTC.

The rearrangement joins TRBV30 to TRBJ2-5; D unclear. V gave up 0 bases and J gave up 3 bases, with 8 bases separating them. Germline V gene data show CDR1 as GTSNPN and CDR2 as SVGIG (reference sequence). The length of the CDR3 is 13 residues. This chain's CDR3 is CAWSVLSEETQYF. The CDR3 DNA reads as TGTGCCTGGAGTGTACTATCCGAAGAGACCCAGTACTTC.

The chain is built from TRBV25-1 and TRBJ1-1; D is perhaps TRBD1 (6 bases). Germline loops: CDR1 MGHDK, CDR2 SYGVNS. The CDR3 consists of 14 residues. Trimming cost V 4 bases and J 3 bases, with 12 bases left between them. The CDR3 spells CASSVNREDTEAFF. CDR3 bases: TGTGCCAGCAGTGTAAACAGGGAGGACACTGAAGCTTTCTTT.

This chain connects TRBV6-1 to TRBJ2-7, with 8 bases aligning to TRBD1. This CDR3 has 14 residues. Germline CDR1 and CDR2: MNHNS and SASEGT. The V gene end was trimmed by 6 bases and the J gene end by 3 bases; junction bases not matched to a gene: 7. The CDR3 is CASSLQGANYEQYF. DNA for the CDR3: TGTGCCAGCAGCCTCCAGGGGGCAAACTACGAGCAGTACTTC.

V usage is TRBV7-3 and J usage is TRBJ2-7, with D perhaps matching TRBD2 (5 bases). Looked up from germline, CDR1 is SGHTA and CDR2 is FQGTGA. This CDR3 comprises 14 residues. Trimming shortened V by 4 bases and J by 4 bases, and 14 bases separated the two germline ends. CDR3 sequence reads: CASSSSLAGYEQYF. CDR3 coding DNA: TGTGCCAGCAGCTCCTCCCTAGCCGGGTACGAGCAGTACTTC.

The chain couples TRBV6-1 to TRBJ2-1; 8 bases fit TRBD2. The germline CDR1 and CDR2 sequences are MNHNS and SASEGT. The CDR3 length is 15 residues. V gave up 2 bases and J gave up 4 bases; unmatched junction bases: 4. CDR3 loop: CASSESAGEYNEQFF. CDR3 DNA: TGTGCCAGCAGTGAATCAGCGGGAGAATACAATGAGCAGTTCTTC.

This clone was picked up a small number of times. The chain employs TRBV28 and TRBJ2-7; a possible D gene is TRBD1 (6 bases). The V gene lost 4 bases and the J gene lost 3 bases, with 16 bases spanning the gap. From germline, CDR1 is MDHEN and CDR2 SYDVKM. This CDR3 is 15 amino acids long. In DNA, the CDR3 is TGTGCCAGCAGTTCTTTAAACAGGGCCAGCTACGAGCAGTACTTC. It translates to CASSSLNRASYEQYF.

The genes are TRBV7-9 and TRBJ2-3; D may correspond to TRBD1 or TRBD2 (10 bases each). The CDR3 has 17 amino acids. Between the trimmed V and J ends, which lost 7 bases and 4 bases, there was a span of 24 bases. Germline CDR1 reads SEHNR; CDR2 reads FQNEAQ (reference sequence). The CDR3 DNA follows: TGTGCCAGCACGGGACAGGGGCTAGCGGGAGATGCAGATACGCAGTATTTT. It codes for CASTGQGLAGDADTQYF.

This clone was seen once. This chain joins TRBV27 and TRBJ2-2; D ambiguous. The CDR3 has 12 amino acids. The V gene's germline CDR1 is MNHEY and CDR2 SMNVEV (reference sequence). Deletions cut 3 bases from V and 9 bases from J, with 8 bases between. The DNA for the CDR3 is TGTGCCAGCAGTTTTATGTACCGGGAGCTGTTTTTT. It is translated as CASSFMYRELFF.

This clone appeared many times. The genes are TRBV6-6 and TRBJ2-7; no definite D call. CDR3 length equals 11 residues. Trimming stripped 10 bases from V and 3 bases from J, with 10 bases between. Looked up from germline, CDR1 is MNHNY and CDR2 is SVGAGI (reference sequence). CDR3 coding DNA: TGTGCCATAGGCGGATACTACGAGCAGTACTTC. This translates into CAIGGYYEQYF.